These T cell receptor beta chains were read from a single sample in a study of cytomegalovirus exposure and HLA in healthy donors. The data were produced by immunoSEQ multiplex PCR, yet TCRdb's version contains in-frame clones alone and is incomplete. The sample lists approximately 110,000 clones; around 86% were seen once. Sample: PBMCs. The receptors here all came from a woman between 18 and 29 years old in good health and CMV-seropositive. CDR3s include the opening cysteine and the closing phenylalanine or tryptophan. D genes are given only for firm matches. Expanded clones get a size class; other rows say once, few or many, or leave the size out.

j_gene: TRBJ2-1; v_gene: TRBV2; abundance: NA; d_gene: NA; CDR3aa: CASSQISYSYNEQFF; CDR3nt: TGTGCCAGCAGTCAAATCAGTTACTCCTACAATGAGCAGTTCTTC
j_gene: TRBJ2-2; v_gene: TRBV4-2; abundance: NA; d_gene: TRBD2; CDR3aa: CASSQVQRGLASTGELFF; CDR3nt: TGTGCCAGCAGCCAAGTCCAGAGAGGACTAGCAAGTACCGGGGAGCTGTTTTTT
j_gene: TRBJ2-7; v_gene: TRBV4-2; abundance: NA; d_gene: TRBD2; CDR3aa: CASSQDLSGYEQYF; CDR3nt: TGTGCCAGCAGCCAAGATCTTAGCGGGTACGAGCAGTACTTC
j_gene: TRBJ2-1; v_gene: TRBV10-3; abundance: NA; d_gene: TRBD2; CDR3aa: CAISLSGGQYNEQFF; CDR3nt: TGTGCCATCAGCCTAAGCGGGGGGCAGTACAATGAGCAGTTCTTC
j_gene: TRBJ2-5; v_gene: TRBV19; abundance: NA; d_gene: NA; CDR3aa: CATLGGDTGTQYF; CDR3nt: TGTGCCACCCTGGGGGGGGACACTGGGACCCAGTACTTC
j_gene: TRBJ1-5; v_gene: TRBV28; abundance: few; d_gene: NA; CDR3aa: CASSFGHDQPQHF; CDR3nt: TGTGCCAGCAGCTTCGGACACGATCAGCCCCAGCATTTT
j_gene: TRBJ1-1; v_gene: TRBV7-9; abundance: NA; d_gene: NA; CDR3aa: CASSPIAPGTEAFF; CDR3nt: TGTGCCAGCAGCCCGATAGCTCCGGGCACTGAAGCTTTCTTT
j_gene: TRBJ2-7; v_gene: TRBV19; abundance: NA; d_gene: NA; CDR3aa: CATSTGLSYEQYF; CDR3nt: TGTGCCACCTCGACAGGTCTCTCCTACGAGCAGTACTTC
j_gene: TRBJ1-1; v_gene: TRBV6-4; abundance: NA; d_gene: NA; CDR3aa: CASSSEPLELLGAEAFF; CDR3nt: TGTGCCAGCAGCAGTGAGCCCTTGGAGCTCCTAGGAGCTGAAGCTTTCTTT
j_gene: TRBJ2-5; v_gene: TRBV5-6; abundance: NA; d_gene: NA; CDR3aa: CASSSSETQYF; CDR3nt: TGTGCCAGCAGCTCTTCCGAGACCCAGTACTTC
j_gene: TRBJ2-7; v_gene: TRBV27; abundance: once; d_gene: NA; CDR3aa: CASRGGGPSSYEQYF; CDR3nt: TGTGCCAGCCGTGGGGGGGGGCCTAGCTCCTACGAGCAGTACTTC
j_gene: TRBJ2-7; v_gene: TRBV5-1; abundance: NA; d_gene: TRBD1; CDR3aa: CASSQTGQGWEQYF; CDR3nt: TGCGCCAGCAGCCAAACAGGACAGGGGTGGGAGCAGTACTTC
j_gene: TRBJ2-7; v_gene: TRBV6-1; abundance: once; d_gene: TRBD2; CDR3aa: CASRGGPYEQYF; CDR3nt: TGTGCCAGTCGGGGGGGTCCCTACGAGCAGTACTTC
j_gene: TRBJ1-1; v_gene: TRBV4-2; abundance: NA; d_gene: TRBD1; CDR3aa: CASSQEGTGGSAFF; CDR3nt: TGTGCCAGCAGCCAAGAGGGGACAGGGGGTAGTGCTTTCTTT
j_gene: TRBJ2-4; v_gene: TRBV5-1; abundance: NA; d_gene: TRBD1; CDR3aa: CASSRGQEGENIQYF; CDR3nt: TGCGCCAGCAGCCGGGGACAGGAGGGAGAAAACATTCAGTACTTC
j_gene: TRBJ2-2; v_gene: TRBV11-3; abundance: NA; d_gene: NA; CDR3aa: CASSPLGGPDTGELFF; CDR3nt: TGTGCCAGCAGCCCCCTAGGAGGGCCGGACACCGGGGAGCTGTTTTTT
j_gene: TRBJ2-7; v_gene: TRBV28; abundance: few; d_gene: NA; CDR3aa: CASTPGVHEQYF; CDR3nt: TGTGCCAGCACTCCAGGGGTCCACGAGCAGTACTTC
j_gene: TRBJ1-2; v_gene: TRBV6-5; abundance: NA; d_gene: NA; CDR3aa: CASSYSTGDIYGYTF; CDR3nt: TGTGCCAGCAGTTACTCGACTGGGGACATCTATGGCTACACCTTC
j_gene: TRBJ1-1; v_gene: TRBV1; abundance: few; d_gene: NA; CDR3aa: CTSSQPHGGGERRTEAFF; CDR3nt: TGCACCAGCAGCCAACCCCATGGAGGGGGCGAAAGAAGAACTGAAGCTTTCTTT
j_gene: TRBJ2-7; v_gene: TRBV19; abundance: once; d_gene: NA; CDR3aa: CASRHRRSYEQYF; CDR3nt: TGTGCCAGCCGCCACAGGAGATCCTACGAGCAGTACTTC
j_gene: TRBJ2-5; v_gene: TRBV19; abundance: NA; d_gene: NA; CDR3aa: CASSHNRVQETQYF; CDR3nt: TGTGCCAGTAGTCATAACAGGGTTCAAGAGACCCAGTACTTC
j_gene: TRBJ2-5; v_gene: TRBV9; abundance: NA; d_gene: NA; CDR3aa: CASSSQRLPPMETQYF; CDR3nt: TGTGCCAGCAGCTCTCAGCGGCTACCCCCGATGGAGACCCAGTACTTC